The rows below give T cell receptor beta chains drawn from one sample of a study of vaccination effects on CD4 cells after COVID-19. Generated by immunoSEQ multiplex PCR, the TCRdb table keeps only in-frame clones and is missing some. The sample consists of 20,000 to 30,000 clones, approximately 62% of them appearing once. Their antigen targets remain unknown. The sequences come from CD4+ T cells from PBMCs cultured with SARS-CoV-2 spike peptides, collected before COVID-19 vaccination. Every receptor here comes from a human donor who had a prior SARS-CoV-2 infection. Each CDR3 is given with its conserved first and last residue. The order of the fields is D gene, clone size, V gene, J gene, CDR3 protein, CDR3 DNA. D genes are given only for firm matches. Rows give clone size only sometimes, using once, few, many, or a class for an expanded clone.

>NA|NA|TRBV7-8|TRBJ1-2
CASSLDRTNYGYTF
TGTGCCAGCAGCTTAGACAGGACGAACTATGGCTACACCTTC
>NA|NA|TRBV6-1|TRBJ1-2
CASSEETANYGYTF
TGTGCCAGCAGTGAAGAAACGGCGAACTATGGCTACACCTTC
>NA|NA|TRBV19|TRBJ2-3
CASSDRLTQYF
TGTGCCAGTAGTGATCGACTGACGCAGTATTTT
>TRBD1|NA|TRBV10-3|TRBJ2-3
CAISQGAWRTDTQYF
TGTGCCATCAGCCAGGGGGCATGGCGCACAGATACGCAGTATTTT
>NA|NA|TRBV7-2|TRBJ2-5
CASSPFGTQETQYF
TGTGCCAGCAGCCCGTTTGGGACTCAAGAGACCCAGTACTTC
>NA|few|TRBV6-4|TRBJ1-4
CASSPDSGEKLFF
TGTGCCAGCAGTCCGGACAGTGGTGAAAAACTGTTTTTT
>NA|few|TRBV15|TRBJ1-4
CATSRGLAGRAEKLFF
TGTGCCACCAGCAGAGGTCTTGCGGGGCGTGCTGAAAAACTGTTTTTT
>TRBD1|NA|TRBV5-1|TRBJ2-5
CASSPRDRVETQYF
TGCGCCAGCAGTCCTAGGGACAGGGTGGAGACCCAGTACTTC
>NA|NA|TRBV18|TRBJ1-4
CASSPPSGGNEKLFF
TGTGCCAGCTCACCACCGTCCGGAGGTAATGAAAAACTGTTTTTT
>NA|NA|TRBV5-1|TRBJ1-5
CASSPGTGSNQPQHF
TGCGCCAGCAGCCCAGGGACGGGGAGCAATCAGCCCCAGCATTTT
>TRBD1|few|TRBV5-6|TRBJ1-2
CASSLDRGLDGYTF
TGTGCCAGCAGCTTGGACAGGGGTCTCGATGGCTACACCTTC
>NA|NA|TRBV2|TRBJ1-5
CASRRDSNQPQHF
TGTGCCAGCAGGCGGGATAGCAATCAGCCCCAGCATTTT
>TRBD1|NA|TRBV4-1|TRBJ2-2
CASRRSETGVVGELFF
TGCGCCAGCAGAAGGTCCGAGACAGGGGTTGTCGGGGAGCTGTTTTTT
>TRBD2|NA|TRBV11-3|TRBJ2-5
CASSPGLAGGYQETQYF
TGTGCCAGCAGCCCGGGACTAGCGGGGGGATATCAAGAGACCCAGTACTTC
>TRBD2|NA|TRBV27|TRBJ2-1
CASSRGLAGDEQFF
TGTGCCAGCAGTCGAGGACTAGCGGGCGATGAGCAGTTCTTC
>NA|NA|TRBV12-1|TRBJ1-3
CASSTRTFSSGNTIYF
TGTGCCAGCAGCACGCGGACATTCAGCTCTGGAAACACCATATATTTT
>NA|NA|TRBV5-1|TRBJ2-7
CASSTLGGPVPSYEQYF
TGCGCCAGCAGCACCCTCGGGGGACCCGTACCTTCCTACGAGCAGTACTTC
>NA|NA|TRBV7-9|TRBJ1-3
CASSFLAGWGNTIYF
TGTGCCAGCAGCTTCTTGGCAGGGTGGGGAAACACCATATATTTT
>NA|NA|TRBV10-2|TRBJ1-1
CASSESGTYTEAFF
TGCGCCAGCAGTGAGTCGGGGACGTACACTGAAGCTTTCTTT
>TRBD2|NA|TRBV5-1|TRBJ2-2
CASSRGGLASTLGELFF
TGCGCCAGCAGCCGGGGGGGACTAGCGTCAACCCTCGGGGAGCTGTTTTTT
>TRBD1|NA|TRBV12-3/TRBV12-4|TRBJ2-5
CASSPGGGKTQYF
TGTGCCAGCAGCCCAGGGGGCGGAAAGACCCAGTACTTC
>NA|NA|TRBV24-1|TRBJ1-1
CATSKGASTEAFF
TGTGCCACCAGTAAGGGTGCGAGCACTGAAGCTTTCTTT
>TRBD1|once|TRBV9|TRBJ2-5
CASSVATGGKETQYF
TGTGCCAGCAGCGTAGCTACAGGGGGCAAAGAGACCCAGTACTTC
>NA|NA|TRBV27|TRBJ1-4
CASSLSGVREKLFF
TGTGCCAGCAGTTTATCAGGGGTGAGGGAAAAACTGTTTTTT
>NA|few|TRBV9|TRBJ2-7
CASSAGSWSYEQYF
TGTGCCAGCAGCGCCGGGAGTTGGTCCTACGAGCAGTACTTC
>NA|few|TRBV3-1/TRBV3-2|TRBJ1-2
CASSQVGWWGIGYTF
TGTGCCAGCAGCCAAGTAGGGTGGTGGGGAATTGGCTACACCTTC
>NA|NA|TRBV30|TRBJ2-5
CAWTDSQETQYF
TGTGCCTGGACCGACAGCCAAGAGACCCAGTACTTC
>TRBD2|NA|TRBV4-3|TRBJ2-3
CASSRAPGTSVPTQYF
TGCGCCAGCAGCCGAGCTCCCGGGACTAGCGTCCCAACGCAGTATTTT
>NA|NA|TRBV5-1|TRBJ2-3
CASSLTTDTQYF
TGCGCCAGCAGCTTAACCACAGATACGCAGTATTTT
>NA|NA|TRBV9|TRBJ1-2
CASSGFIRVGSEGYTF
TGTGCCAGCAGCGGCTTTATCAGGGTCGGTTCGGAAGGCTACACCTTC
>NA|once|TRBV2|TRBJ1-4
CASSSQDSYANEKLFF
TGTGCCAGCAGTAGCCAGGACAGCTATGCTAATGAAAAACTGTTTTTT
>NA|NA|TRBV4-3|TRBJ2-7
CASSQAGNSREQYF
TGCGCCAGCAGCCAAGCAGGTAACTCCCGCGAGCAGTACTTC
>NA|NA|TRBV6-2/TRBV6-3|TRBJ2-3
CASSSLLAVTDTQYF
TGTGCCAGCAGCTCCCTTCTTGCGGTCACAGATACGCAGTATTTT
>NA|NA|TRBV5-1|TRBJ2-3
CASSIRLGSDTQYF
TGCGCCAGCAGCATCCGTCTAGGGTCAGATACGCAGTATTTT
>NA|once|TRBV6-5|TRBJ2-1
CASSYFSGTYNEQFF
TGTGCCAGCAGTTACTTTTCAGGTACCTACAATGAGCAGTTCTTC
>TRBD2|few|TRBV18|TRBJ2-1
CASSPTAGASSYNEQFF
TGTGCCAGCTCACCGACTGCGGGAGCGAGCTCCTACAATGAGCAGTTCTTC